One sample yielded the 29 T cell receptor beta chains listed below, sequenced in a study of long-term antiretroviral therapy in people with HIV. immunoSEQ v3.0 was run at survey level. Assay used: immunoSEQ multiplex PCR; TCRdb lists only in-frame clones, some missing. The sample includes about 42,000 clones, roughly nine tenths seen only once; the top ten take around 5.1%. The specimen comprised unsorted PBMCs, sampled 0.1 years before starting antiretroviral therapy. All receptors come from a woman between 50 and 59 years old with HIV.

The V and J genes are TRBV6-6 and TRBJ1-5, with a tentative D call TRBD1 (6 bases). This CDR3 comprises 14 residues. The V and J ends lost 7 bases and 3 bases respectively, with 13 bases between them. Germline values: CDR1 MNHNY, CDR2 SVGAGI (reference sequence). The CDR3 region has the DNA TGTGCCAGCACCGGAGGACAGACCAATCAGCCCCAGCATTTT. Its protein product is CASTGGQTNQPQHF.

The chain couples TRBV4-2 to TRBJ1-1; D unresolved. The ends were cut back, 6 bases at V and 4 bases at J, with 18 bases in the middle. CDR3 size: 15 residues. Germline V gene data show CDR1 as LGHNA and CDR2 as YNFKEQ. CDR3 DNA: TGTGCCAGCAGAAGACGGACGACGTGGGGCACTGAAGCTTTCTTT. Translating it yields CASRRRTTWGTEAFF.

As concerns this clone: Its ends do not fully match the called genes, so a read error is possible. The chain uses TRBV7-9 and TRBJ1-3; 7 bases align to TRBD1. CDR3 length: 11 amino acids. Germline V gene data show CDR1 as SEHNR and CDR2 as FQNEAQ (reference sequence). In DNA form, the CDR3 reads TGTGCCAGCAGCCCAAAAGACAGGGCCATTTTT. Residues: CASSPKDRAIF. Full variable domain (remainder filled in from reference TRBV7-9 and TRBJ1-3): DTGVSQNPRHKITKRGQNVTFRCDPISEHNRLYWYRQTLGQGPEFLTYFQNEAQLEKSRLLSDRFSAERPKGSFSTLEIQRTEQGDSAMYLCASSPKDRAIFGEGSWLTVV.

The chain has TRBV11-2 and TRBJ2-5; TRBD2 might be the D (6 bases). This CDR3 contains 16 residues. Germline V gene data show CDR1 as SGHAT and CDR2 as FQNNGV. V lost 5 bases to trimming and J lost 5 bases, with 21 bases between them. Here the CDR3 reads CASSPVGTLATETQYF. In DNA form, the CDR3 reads TGTGCCAGCAGCCCCGTTGGGACTCTCGCGACGGAGACCCAGTACTTC.

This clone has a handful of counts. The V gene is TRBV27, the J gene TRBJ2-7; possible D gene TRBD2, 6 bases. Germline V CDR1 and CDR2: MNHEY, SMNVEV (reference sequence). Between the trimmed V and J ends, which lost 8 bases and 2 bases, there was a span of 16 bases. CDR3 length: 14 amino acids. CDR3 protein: CASRSGTPAYEQYF. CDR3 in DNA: TGTGCCAGCCGCTCCGGGACTCCAGCCTACGAGCAGTACTTC.

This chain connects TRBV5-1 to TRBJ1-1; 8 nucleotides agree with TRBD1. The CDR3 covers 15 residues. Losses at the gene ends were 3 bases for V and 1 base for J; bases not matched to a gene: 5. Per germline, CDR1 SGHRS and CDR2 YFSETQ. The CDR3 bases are TGCGCCAGCAGCTATGCCGGACAGGGGAACACTGAAGCTTTCTTT. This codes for CASSYAGQGNTEAFF.

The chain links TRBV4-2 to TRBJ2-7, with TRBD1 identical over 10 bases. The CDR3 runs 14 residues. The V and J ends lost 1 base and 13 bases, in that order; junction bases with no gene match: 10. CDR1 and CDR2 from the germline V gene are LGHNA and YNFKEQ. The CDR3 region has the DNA TGTGCCAGCAGCCAAGTCTGGGACAGGGGTTCCCTTTACTTC. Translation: CASSQVWDRGSLYF.

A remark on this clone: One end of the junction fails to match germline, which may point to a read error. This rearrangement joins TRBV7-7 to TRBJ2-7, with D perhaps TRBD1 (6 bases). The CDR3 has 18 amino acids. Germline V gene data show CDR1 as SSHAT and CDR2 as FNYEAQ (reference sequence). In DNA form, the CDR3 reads TGTGCTAGCAGCTTAGGGGCCCCTTGGACAGTTCTCCCCTACGAGCAGTACTTC. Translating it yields CASSLGAPWTVLPYEQYF.

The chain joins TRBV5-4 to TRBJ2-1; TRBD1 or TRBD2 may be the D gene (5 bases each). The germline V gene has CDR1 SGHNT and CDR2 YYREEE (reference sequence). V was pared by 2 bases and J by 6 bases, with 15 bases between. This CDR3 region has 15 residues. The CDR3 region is CASSFPPQGRNEQFF. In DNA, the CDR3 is TGTGCCAGCAGCTTTCCGCCTCAGGGACGCAATGAGCAGTTCTTC.

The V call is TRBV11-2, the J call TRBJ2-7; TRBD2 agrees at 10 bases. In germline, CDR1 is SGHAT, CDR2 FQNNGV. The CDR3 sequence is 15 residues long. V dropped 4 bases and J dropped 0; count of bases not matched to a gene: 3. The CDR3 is CASSSLAGGSYEQYF. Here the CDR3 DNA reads TGTGCCAGCAGCTCCTTAGCGGGGGGCTCCTACGAGCAGTACTTC.

The CDR3: CAISDGGLFVDQPQHF. The CDR3 DNA reads TGTGCCATCAGTGATGGGGGGCTCTTTGTCGATCAGCCCCAGCATTTT. The V gene is TRBV10-3, the J gene TRBJ1-5; TRBD1 is a possible D gene (6 bases). The ends were cut back, 3 bases at V and 5 bases at J, with 17 bases in the middle. Per germline, CDR1 ENHRY and CDR2 SYGVKD. This CDR3 is built from 16 residues.

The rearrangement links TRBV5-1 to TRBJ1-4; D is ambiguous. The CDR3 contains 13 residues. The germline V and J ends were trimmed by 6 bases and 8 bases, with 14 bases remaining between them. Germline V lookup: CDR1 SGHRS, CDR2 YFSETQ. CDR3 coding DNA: TGCGCCAGCACCGCCCAGGAGGGAGAAAAACTGTTTTTT. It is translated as CASTAQEGEKLFF. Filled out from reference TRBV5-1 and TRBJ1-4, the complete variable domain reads KAGVTQTPRYLIKTRGQQVTLSCSPISGHRSVSWYQQTPGQGLQFLFEYFSETQRNKGNFPGRFSGRQFSNSRSEMNVSTLELGDSALYLCASTAQEGEKLFFGSGTQLSVL.

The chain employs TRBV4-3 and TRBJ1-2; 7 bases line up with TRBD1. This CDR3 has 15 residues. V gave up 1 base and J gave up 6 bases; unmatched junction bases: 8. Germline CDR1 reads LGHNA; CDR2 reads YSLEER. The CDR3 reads CASSQGQGIAHGYTF. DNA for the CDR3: TGCGCCAGCAGCCAAGGACAGGGCATAGCGCATGGCTACACCTTC.

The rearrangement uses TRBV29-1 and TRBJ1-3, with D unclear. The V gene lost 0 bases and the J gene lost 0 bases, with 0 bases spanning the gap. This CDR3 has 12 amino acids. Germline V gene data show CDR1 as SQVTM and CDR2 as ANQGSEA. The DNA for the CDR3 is TGCAGCGTTGAAGACTCTGGAAACACCATATATTTT. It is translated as CSVEDSGNTIYF.

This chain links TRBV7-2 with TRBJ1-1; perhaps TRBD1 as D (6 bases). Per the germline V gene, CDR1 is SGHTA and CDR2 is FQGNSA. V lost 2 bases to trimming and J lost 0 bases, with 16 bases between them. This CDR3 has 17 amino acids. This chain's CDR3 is CASSLLFQGQLNTEAFF. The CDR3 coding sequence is TGTGCCAGCAGCTTACTATTTCAGGGGCAACTGAACACTGAAGCTTTCTTT.

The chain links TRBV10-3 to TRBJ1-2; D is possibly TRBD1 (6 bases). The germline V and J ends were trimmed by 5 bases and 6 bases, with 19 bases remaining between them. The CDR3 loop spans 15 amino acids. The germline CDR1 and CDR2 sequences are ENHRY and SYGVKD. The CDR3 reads CAISIQGNRVDGYTF. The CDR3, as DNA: TGTGCCATCAGTATACAGGGAAACCGGGTAGATGGCTACACCTTC.

The CDR3 coding sequence is TGTGCCAGTAAGGCGGGCCCCTCCTACGAGCAGTACTTC. It yields the protein CASKAGPSYEQYF. The rearrangement joins TRBV19 to TRBJ2-7; the D gene is possibly TRBD2 (5 bases). The CDR3 spans 13 residues. The germline gives CDR1 LNHDA, CDR2 SQIVND (reference sequence). V was clipped by 7 bases and J by 0 bases, with 10 bases between them.

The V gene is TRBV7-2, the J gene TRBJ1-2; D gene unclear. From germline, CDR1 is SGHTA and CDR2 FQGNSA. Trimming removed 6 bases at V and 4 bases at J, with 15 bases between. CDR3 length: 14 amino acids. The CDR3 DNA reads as TGTGCCAGCAGTCAACTAAGATCGGGCTATGGCTACACCTTC. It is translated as CASSQLRSGYGYTF.

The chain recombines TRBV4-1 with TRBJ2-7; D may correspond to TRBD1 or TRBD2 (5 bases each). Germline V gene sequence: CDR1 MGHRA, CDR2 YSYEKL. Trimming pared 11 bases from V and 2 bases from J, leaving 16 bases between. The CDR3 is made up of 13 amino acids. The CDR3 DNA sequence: TGCGCCTCTGGGGGACCACTCGCCTACGAGCAGTACTTC. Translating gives CASGGPLAYEQYF.

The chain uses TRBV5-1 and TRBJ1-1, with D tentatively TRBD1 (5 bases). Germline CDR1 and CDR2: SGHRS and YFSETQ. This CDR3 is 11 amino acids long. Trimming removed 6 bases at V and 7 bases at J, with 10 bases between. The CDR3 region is CASMGTVEAFF. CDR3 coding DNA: TGCGCCAGCATGGGGACGGTTGAAGCTTTCTTT.

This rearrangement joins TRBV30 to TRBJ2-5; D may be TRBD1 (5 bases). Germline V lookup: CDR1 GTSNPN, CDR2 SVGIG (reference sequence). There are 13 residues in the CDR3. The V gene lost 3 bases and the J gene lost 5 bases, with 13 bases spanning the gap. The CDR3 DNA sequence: TGTGCCTGGAGCGAAGGGGCCTTGGAGACCCAGTACTTC. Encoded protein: CAWSEGALETQYF.

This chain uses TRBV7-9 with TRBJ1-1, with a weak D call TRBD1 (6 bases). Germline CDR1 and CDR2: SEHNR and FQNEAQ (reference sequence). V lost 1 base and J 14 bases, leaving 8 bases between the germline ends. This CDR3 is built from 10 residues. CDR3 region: CASSLEGGFF. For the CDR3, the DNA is TGTGCCAGCAGCTTAGAAGGGGGATTCTTT.

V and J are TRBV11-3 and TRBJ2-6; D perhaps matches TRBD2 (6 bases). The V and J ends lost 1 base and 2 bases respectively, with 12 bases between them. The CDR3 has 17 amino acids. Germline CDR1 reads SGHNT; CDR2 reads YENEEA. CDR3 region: CASSLGHPGAGANVLTF. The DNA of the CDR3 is TGTGCCAGCAGCTTAGGTCATCCGGGGGCTGGGGCCAACGTCCTGACTTTC.

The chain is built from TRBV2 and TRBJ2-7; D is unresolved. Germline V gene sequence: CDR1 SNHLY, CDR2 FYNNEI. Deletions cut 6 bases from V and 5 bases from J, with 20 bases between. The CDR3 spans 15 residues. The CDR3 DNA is TGTGCCAGCAGAGCATCCCCTATCAGTCCTAACGAGCAGTACTTC. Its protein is CASRASPISPNEQYF.

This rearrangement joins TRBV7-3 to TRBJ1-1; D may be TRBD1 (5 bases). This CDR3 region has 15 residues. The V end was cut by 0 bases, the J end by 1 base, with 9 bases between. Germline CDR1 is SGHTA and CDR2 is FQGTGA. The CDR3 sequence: CASSLTAGWNTEAFF. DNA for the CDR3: TGTGCCAGCAGCTTAACGGCAGGGTGGAACACTGAAGCTTTCTTT.

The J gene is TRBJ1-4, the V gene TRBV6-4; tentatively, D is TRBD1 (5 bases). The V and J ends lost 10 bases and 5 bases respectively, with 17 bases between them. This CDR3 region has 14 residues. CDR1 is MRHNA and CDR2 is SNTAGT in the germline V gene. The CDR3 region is CATHWTEGNEKLFF. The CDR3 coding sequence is TGTGCCACGCACTGGACGGAGGGGAATGAAAAACTGTTTTTT.

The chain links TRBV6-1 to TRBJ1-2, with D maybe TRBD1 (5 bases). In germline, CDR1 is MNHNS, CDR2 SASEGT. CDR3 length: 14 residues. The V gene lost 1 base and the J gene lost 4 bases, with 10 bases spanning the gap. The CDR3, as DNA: TGTGCCAGCAGTGAAGAAGCAGGGTCCTATGGCTACACCTTC. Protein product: CASSEEAGSYGYTF.

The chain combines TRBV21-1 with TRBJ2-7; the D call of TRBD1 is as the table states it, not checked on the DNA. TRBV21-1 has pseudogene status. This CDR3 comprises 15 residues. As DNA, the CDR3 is TGTGCCAGCAGCAAAGAGACAGAACTGTCCTACGAGCAGTACTTC. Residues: CASSKETELSYEQYF.

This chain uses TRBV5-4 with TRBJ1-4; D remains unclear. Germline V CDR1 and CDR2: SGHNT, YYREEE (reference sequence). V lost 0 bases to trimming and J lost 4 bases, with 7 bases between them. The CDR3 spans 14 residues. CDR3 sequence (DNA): TGTGCCAGCAGCTTGGGGATAGATAATGAAAAACTGTTTTTT. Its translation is CASSLGIDNEKLFF.